This TCR beta chain was sequenced in a study of blood T cell repertoires in COVID-19. At the level of the study: Collection of acute and convalescent COVID-19 samples took place in the United States, Italy and Spain.

V shed 4 bases and J 8 bases; nucleotides not matched to a gene: 5. The CDR3 covers 14 residues. The V gene's germline CDR1 is SGHRS and CDR2 YFSETQ. Those who participated ranged in age from 18 to 89 years and resided in about two dozen US areas. Categorization into cohorts depended on clinical history that participants reported. A COVID-19 case was met by exposed participants within 2 weeks before study entry. The protocol was immunoSEQ multiplex PCR, while the TCRdb copy is restricted to in-frame clones and leaves out a portion. The sample has 200,000 to 250,000 clones; over 80% are singletons. The sequenced sample consisted of PBMCs or T cells enriched from blood (not recorded which). The chain is built from TRBV5-1 and TRBJ1-4, with TRBD1 matching 10 bases. This TCR was sampled from a man aged 50-59 years who had been exposed to COVID-19. The CDR3 DNA sequence: TGCGCCAGCAGCAGGGACAGGGGAGACGAAAAACTGTTTTTT. Translated: CASSRDRGDEKLFF.